The T cell receptor (beta chain) under discussion was sequenced for a study of shared clonotypes between healthy human individuals. The CDR3 has 15 residues. Germline-derived CDR1 and CDR2 are LNHDA and SQIVND (reference sequence). V was pared by 5 bases and J by 7 bases, with 6 bases of the junction left unmatched. The data were produced by immunoSEQ multiplex PCR, yet TCRdb's version contains in-frame clones alone and is incomplete. The repertoire includes about 500,000 clones, 60% to 80% of them detected once, and 9.5% to 15% sits in the top ten. The sample was PBMCs. The V call is TRBV19, the J call TRBJ1-5, with 12 bases fitting TRBD1. The clonotype was recovered from a middle-aged woman in good health. Some clones in this sample may be carry-over from other donors' samples. The CDR3 DNA sequence: TGTGCCAGTAGTTCCGGGACAGGGGGCGACCAGCCCCAGCATTTT. It codes for CASSSGTGGDQPQHF.